This T cell receptor beta chain is drawn from a study of Ad26.COV2.S vaccination and SARS-CoV-2 variants. Treatment denoted: about 20 received Ad26.COV2.S at low or high dose, single or two shots; several received placebo; per-sample allocation not given. After the first vaccine or placebo injection, samples were drawn on day 63. The individual, an adult aged 18-55 years, was a donor in Boston. The CDR3 is made up of 15 amino acids. The V segment lost 5 bases and the J segment 0 bases; nucleotides outside the gene matches: 3. Germline-derived CDR1 and CDR2 are SGHVS and FNYEAQ. General study points: Spike-specific TCR breadth ran higher among vaccine recipients than placebo recipients.

As concerns this clone: What it binds is not known.

Method: immunoSEQ multiplex PCR; TCRdb's copy keeps in-frame clones and lacks some. The sample lists about 350,000 clones, 75% to 90% occurring once. Source: peripheral blood, taken in a trial of Ad26.COV2.S vaccine versus placebo. The receptor was derived from a person aged 18-65 years who received the Ad26.COV2.S COVID-19 vaccine or a placebo. The chain combines TRBV7-6 with TRBJ2-2; 7 nucleotides match TRBD2. As DNA, the CDR3 is TGTGCCAGCAGCCCAGGACTAGCGAACACCGGGGAGCTGTTTTTT. This gives the protein CASSPGLANTGELFF.